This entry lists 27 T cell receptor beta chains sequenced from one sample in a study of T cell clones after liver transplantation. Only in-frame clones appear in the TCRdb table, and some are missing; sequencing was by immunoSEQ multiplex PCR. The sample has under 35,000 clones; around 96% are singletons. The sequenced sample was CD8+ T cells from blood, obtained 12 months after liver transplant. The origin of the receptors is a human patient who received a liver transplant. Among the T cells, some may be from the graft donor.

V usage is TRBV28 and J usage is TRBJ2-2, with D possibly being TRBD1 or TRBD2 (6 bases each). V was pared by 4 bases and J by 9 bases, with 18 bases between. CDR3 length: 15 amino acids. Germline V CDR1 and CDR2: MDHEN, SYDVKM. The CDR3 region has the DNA TGTGCCAGCAGTTCCAAGTCCTACAGGGACTGGGAGCTGTTTTTT. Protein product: CASSSKSYRDWELFF.

CDR3 in DNA: TGTGCCAGCAGTACCGCCCCGGGAGCAGATACGCAGTATTTT. It is translated as CASSTAPGADTQYF. This chain connects TRBV6-5 to TRBJ2-3; D perhaps matches TRBD2 (6 bases). The CDR3 extends over 14 amino acids. V lost 5 bases and J 4 bases, leaving 13 bases between the germline ends. Germline-derived CDR1 and CDR2 are MNHEY and SVGAGI.

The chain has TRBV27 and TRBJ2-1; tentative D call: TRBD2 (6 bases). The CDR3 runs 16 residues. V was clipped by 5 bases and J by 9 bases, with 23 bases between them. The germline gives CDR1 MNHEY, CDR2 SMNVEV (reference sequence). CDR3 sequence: CASSPSGGEEAIEQFF. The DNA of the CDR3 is TGTGCCAGCAGTCCCAGCGGAGGGGAGGAGGCTATTGAGCAGTTCTTC.

The CDR3 DNA reads as TGTGCCACCAGCCCACACTACAGATACAGGGCCCAAGAGACCCAGTACTTC. Residues: CATSPHYRYRAQETQYF. The chain uses TRBV15 and TRBJ2-5, with a weak D call TRBD1 (6 bases). CDR1 and CDR2 (germline): LNHNV, YYDKDF (reference sequence). The CDR3 extends over 17 amino acids. The V and J ends lost 5 bases and 1 base respectively, with 20 bases between them.

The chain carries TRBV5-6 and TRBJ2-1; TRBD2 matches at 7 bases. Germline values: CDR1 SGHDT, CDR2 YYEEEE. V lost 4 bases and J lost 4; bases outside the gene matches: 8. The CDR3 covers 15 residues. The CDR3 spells CASSTSAALYNEQFF. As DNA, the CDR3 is TGTGCCAGCAGCACTAGCGCCGCCCTATACAATGAGCAGTTCTTC.

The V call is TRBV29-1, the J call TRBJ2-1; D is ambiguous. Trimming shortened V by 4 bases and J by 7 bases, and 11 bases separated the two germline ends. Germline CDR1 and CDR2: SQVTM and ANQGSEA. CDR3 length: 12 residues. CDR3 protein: CSVVGLWNEQFF. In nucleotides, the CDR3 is TGCAGCGTTGTAGGGTTGTGGAATGAGCAGTTCTTC.

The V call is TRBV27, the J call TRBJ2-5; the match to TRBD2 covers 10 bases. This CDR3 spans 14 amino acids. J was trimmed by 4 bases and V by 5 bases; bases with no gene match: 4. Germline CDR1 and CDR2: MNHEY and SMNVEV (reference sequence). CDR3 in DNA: TGTGCCAGCAGTCCACGACTAGCGGGAGAGACCCAGTACTTC. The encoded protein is CASSPRLAGETQYF.

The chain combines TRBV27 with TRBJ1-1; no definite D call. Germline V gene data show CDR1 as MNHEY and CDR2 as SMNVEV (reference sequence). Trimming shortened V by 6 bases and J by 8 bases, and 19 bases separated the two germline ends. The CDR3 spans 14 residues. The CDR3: CASSLVGTGREAFF. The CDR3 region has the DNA TGTGCCAGCAGCTTAGTCGGAACTGGGAGGGAAGCTTTCTTT.

The CDR3 here is CASSAGGSYGYTF. The DNA for the CDR3 is TGTGCCAGCAGTGCGGGTGGGAGCTATGGCTACACCTTC. The chain is built from TRBV6-5 and TRBJ1-2; D call uncertain. Trimming removed 5 bases at V and 4 bases at J, with 11 bases between. The CDR3 is 13 residues long. Germline values: CDR1 MNHEY, CDR2 SVGAGI.

The CDR3 nucleotides read TGCGCCAGCAGCCCGAGGGACAGTCCTCCCTACGAGCAGTACTTC. Amino acid sequence: CASSPRDSPPYEQYF. The gene calls are TRBV5-1 and TRBJ2-7; 7 nucleotides agree with TRBD1. The CDR3 length is 15 residues. Germline V lookup: CDR1 SGHRS, CDR2 YFSETQ. The trim removed 4 bases at V and 2 bases at J, leaving 9 bases unmatched.

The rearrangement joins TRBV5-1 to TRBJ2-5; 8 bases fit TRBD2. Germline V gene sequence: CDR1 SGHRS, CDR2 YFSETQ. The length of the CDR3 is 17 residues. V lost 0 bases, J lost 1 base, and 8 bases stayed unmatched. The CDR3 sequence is CASSLEGVLAVQETQYF. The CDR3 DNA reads TGCGCCAGCAGCTTGGAGGGTGTACTAGCGGTCCAAGAGACCCAGTACTTC.

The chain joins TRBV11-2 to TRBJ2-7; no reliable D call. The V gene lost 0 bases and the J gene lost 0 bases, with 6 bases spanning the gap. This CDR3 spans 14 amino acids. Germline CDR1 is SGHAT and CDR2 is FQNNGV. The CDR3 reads CASSLDFYSYEQYF. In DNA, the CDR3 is TGTGCCAGCAGCTTAGACTTCTACTCCTACGAGCAGTACTTC.

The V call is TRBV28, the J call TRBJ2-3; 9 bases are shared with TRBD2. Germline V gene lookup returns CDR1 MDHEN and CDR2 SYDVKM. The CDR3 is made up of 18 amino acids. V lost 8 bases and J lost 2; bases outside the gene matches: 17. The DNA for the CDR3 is TGTGCCAGCCAGTTTACAACTTGGGGCGGGAGGGACACAGATACGCAGTATTTT. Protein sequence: CASQFTTWGGRDTDTQYF.

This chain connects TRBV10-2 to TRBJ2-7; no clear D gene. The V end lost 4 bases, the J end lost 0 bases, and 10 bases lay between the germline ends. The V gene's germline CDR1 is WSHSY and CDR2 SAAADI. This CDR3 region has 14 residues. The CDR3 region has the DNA TGCGCCAGCAGTGGGTGGCGGAGCTCCTACGAGCAGTACTTC. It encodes CASSGWRSSYEQYF.

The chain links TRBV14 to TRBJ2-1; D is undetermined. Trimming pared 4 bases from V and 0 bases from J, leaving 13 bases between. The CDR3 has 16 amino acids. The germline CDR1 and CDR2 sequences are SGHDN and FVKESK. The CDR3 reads CASSPRTISSYNEQFF. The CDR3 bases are TGTGCCAGCAGCCCTCGGACGATTAGCTCCTACAATGAGCAGTTCTTC.

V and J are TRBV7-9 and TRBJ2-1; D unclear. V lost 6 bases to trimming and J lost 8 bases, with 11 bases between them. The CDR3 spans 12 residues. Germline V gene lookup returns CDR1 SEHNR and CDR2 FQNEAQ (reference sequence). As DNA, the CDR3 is TGTGCCAGCAGACCTTCGGCGTATGAGCAGTTCTTC. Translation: CASRPSAYEQFF.

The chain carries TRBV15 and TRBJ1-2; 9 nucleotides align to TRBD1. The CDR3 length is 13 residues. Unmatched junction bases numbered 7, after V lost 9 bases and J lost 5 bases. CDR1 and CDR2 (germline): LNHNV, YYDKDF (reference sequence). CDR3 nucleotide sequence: TGTGCCACGAGACAGGGGGTAGGGTATGGCTACACCTTC. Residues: CATRQGVGYGYTF. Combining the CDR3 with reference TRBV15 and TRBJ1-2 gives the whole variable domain DAMVIQNPRYQVTQFGKPVTLSCSQTLNHNVMYWYQQKSSQAPKLLFHYYDKDFNNEADTPDNFQSRRPNTSFCFLDIRSPGLGDTAMYLCATRQGVGYGYTFGSGTRLTVV.

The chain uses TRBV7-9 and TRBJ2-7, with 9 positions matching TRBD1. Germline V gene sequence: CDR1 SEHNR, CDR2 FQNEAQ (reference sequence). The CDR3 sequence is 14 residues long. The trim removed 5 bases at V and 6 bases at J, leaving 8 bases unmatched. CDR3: CASSPGTGIPEQYF. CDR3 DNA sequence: TGTGCCAGCAGCCCCGGGACAGGGATCCCCGAGCAGTACTTC.

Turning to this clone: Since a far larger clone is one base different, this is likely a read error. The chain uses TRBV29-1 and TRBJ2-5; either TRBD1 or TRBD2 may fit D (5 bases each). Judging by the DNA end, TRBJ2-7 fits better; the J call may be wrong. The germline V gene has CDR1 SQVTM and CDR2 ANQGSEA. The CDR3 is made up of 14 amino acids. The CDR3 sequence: CSVEGQGEGYEQYF. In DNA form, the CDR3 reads TGCAGCGTTGAAGGCCAGGGTGAGGGCTACGAGCAGTACTTC.

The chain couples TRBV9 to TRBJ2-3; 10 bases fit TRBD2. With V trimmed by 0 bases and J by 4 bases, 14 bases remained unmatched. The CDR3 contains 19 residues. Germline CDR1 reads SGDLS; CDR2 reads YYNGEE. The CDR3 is CASSVGGWASGRTADTQYF. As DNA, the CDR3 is TGTGCCAGCAGCGTAGGCGGGTGGGCTAGCGGGAGAACCGCAGATACGCAGTATTTT.

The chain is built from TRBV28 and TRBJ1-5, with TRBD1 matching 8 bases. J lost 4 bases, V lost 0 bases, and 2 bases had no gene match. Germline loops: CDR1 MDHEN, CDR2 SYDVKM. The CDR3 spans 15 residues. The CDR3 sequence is CASSLWDRVNQPQHF. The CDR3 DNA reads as TGTGCCAGCAGTTTATGGGACAGGGTAAATCAGCCCCAGCATTTT.

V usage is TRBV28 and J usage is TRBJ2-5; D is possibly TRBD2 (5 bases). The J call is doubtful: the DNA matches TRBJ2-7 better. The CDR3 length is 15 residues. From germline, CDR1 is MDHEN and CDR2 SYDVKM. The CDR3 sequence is CASIPLSGNSYEQYF. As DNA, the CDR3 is TGTGCCAGCATCCCCCTTTCGGGAAACTCCTACGAGCAGTACTTC.

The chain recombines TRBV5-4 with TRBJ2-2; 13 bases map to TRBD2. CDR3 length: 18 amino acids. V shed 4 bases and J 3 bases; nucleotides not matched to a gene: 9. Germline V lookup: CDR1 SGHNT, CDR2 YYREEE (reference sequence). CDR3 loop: CASSPTGTSGNYTGELFF. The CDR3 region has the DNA TGTGCCAGCAGCCCCACCGGGACTAGCGGGAATTACACCGGGGAGCTGTTTTTT.

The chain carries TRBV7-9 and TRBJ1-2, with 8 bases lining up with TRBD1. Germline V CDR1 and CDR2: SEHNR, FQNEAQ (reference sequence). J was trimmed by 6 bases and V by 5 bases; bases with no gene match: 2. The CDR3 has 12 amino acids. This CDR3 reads CASSQGADGYTF. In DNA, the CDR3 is TGTGCCAGCAGCCAGGGGGCTGATGGCTACACCTTC.

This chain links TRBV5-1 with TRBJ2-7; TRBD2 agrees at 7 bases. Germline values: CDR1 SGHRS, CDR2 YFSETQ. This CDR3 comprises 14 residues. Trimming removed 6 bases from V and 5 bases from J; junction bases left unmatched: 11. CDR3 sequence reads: CASTFSGMKDEQYF. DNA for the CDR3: TGCGCCAGCACCTTCAGCGGGATGAAGGACGAGCAGTACTTC.

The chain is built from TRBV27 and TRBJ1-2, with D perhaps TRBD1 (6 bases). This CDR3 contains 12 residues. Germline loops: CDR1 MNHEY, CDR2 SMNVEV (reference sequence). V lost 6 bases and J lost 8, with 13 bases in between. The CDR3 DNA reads TGTGCCAGCAGACAGGCAGGGGAGGGCTACACCTTC. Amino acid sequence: CASRQAGEGYTF.

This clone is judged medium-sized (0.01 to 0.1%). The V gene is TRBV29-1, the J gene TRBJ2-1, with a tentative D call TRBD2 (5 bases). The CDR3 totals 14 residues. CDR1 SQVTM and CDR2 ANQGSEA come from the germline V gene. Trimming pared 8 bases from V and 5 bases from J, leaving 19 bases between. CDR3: CSTKSGVTHNEQFF. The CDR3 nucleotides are TGCAGCACCAAGAGCGGAGTTACCCACAATGAGCAGTTCTTC.